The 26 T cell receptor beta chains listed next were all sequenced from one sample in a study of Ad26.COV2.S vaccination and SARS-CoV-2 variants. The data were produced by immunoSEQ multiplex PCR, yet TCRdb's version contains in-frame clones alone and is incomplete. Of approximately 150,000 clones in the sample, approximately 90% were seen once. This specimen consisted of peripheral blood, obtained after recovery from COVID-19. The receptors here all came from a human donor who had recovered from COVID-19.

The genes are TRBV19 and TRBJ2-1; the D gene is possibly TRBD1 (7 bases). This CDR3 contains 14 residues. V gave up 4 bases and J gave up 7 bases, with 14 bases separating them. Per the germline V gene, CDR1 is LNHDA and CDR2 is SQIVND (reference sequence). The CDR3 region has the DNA TGTGCCAGTAGTACAGGGGGGTTCACTAATGAGCAGTTCTTC. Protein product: CASSTGGFTNEQFF.

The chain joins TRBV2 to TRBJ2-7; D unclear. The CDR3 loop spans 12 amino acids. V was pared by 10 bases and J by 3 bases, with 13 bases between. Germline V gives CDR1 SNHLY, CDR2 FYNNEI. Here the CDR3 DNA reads TGTGCCACCGCACAAGAGGACTACGAGCAGTACTTC. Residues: CATAQEDYEQYF. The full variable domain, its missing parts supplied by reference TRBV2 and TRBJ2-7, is EPEVTQTPSHQVTQMGQEVILRCVPISNHLYFYWYRQILGQKVEFLVSFYNNEISEKSEIFDDQFSVERPDGSNFTLKIRSTKLEDSAMYFCATAQEDYEQYFGPGTRLTVT.

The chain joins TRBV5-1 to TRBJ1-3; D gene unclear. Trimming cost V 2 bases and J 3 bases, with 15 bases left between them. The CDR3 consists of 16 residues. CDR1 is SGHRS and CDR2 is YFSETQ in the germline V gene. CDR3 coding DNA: TGCGCCAGCAGCTTAGTGGCTCGTGGCCTTGGAAACACCATATATTTT. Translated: CASSLVARGLGNTIYF.

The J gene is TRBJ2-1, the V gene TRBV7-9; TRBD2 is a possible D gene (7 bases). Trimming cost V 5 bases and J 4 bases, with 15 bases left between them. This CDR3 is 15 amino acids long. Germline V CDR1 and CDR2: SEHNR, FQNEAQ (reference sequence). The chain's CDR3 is CASSQRGAGYNEQFF. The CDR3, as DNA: TGTGCCAGCAGCCAACGGGGGGCAGGGTACAATGAGCAGTTCTTC.

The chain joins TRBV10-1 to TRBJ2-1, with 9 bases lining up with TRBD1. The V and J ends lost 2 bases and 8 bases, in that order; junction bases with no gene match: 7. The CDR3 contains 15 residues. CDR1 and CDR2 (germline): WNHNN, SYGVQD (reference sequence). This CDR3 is CASSERQGGWDEQFF. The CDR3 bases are TGCGCCAGCAGTGAGCGACAGGGGGGATGGGATGAGCAGTTCTTC.

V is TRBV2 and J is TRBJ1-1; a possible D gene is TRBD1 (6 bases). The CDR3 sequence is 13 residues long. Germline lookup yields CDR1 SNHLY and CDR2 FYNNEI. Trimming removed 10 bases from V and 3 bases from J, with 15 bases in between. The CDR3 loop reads CAIRGGADTEAFF. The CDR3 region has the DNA TGTGCCATAAGGGGGGGGGCTGACACTGAAGCTTTCTTT. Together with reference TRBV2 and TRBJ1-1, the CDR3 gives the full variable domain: EPEVTQTPSHQVTQMGQEVILRCVPISNHLYFYWYRQILGQKVEFLVSFYNNEISEKSEIFDDQFSVERPDGSNFTLKIRSTKLEDSAMYFCAIRGGADTEAFFGQGTRLTVV.

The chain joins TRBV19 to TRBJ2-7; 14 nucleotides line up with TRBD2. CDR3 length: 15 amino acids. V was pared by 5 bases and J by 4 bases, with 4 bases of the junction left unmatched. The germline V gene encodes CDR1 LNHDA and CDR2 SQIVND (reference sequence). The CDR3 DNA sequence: TGTGCCAGTAGTGTCGGGACTAGCGGGGGATACGAGCAGTACTTC. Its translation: CASSVGTSGGYEQYF.

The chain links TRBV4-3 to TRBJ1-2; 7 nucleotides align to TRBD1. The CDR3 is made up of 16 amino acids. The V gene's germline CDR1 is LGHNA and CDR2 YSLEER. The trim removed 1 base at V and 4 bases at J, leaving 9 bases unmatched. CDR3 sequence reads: CASSQVDREPIYGYTF. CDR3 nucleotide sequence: TGCGCCAGCAGCCAAGTAGACAGGGAGCCTATCTATGGCTACACCTTC.

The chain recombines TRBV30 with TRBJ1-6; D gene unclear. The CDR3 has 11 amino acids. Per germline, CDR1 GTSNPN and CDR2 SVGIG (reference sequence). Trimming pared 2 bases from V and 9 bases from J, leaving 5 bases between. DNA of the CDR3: TGTGCCTGGAGTCGGGGTTCACCCCTCCACTTT. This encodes CAWSRGSPLHF.

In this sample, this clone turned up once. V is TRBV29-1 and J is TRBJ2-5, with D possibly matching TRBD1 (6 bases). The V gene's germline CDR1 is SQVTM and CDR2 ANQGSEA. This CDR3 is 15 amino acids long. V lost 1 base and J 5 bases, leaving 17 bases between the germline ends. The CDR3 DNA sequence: TGCAGCGTTGAAGTGGGTGAGGGGGAGTGGGAGACCCAGTACTTC. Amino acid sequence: CSVEVGEGEWETQYF.

The CDR3 DNA sequence: TGTGCCAGCAGTTACGGGGAAATCCGACATCAAGAGACCCAGTACTTC. Its translation: CASSYGEIRHQETQYF. V usage is TRBV6-2 or TRBV6-3 and J usage is TRBJ2-5; D gene uncertain. V was trimmed by 2 bases and J by 2 bases, leaving 15 bases between them. The CDR3 contains 16 residues. Germline assignment: CDR1 MNHEY and CDR2 SVGEGT.

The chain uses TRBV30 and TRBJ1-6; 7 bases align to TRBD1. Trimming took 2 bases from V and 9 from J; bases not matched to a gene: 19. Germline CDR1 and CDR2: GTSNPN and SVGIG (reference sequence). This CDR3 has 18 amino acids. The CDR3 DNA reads TGTGCCTGGAGTACGACCGAAAAAGGGGGCAGGTATCTTTCACCCCTCCACTTT. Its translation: CAWSTTEKGGRYLSPLHF.

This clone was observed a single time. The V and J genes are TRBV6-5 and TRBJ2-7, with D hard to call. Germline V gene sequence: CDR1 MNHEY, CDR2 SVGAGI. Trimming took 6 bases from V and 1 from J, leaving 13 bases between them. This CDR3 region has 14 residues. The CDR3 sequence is CASSPSVYSYEQYF. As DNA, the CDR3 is TGTGCCAGCAGCCCAAGCGTCTATTCCTACGAGCAGTACTTC.

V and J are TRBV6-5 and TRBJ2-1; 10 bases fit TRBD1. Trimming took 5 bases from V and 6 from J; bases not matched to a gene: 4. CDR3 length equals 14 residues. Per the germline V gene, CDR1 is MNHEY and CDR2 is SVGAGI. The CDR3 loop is CASSPDRGPNEQFF. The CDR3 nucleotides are TGTGCCAGCAGTCCCGACAGGGGGCCCAATGAGCAGTTCTTC.

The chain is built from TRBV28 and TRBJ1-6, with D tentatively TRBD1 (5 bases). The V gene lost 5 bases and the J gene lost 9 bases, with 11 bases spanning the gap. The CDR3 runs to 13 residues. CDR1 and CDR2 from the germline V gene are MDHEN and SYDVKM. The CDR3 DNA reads TGTGCCAGCAGTGGGGGTTTAGGTTCACCCCTCCACTTT. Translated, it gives CASSGGLGSPLHF.

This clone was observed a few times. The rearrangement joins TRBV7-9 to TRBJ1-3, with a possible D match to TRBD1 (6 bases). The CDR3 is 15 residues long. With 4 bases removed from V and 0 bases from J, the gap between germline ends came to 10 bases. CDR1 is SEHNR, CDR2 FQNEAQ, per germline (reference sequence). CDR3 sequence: CASSSQGNSGNTIYF. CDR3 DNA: TGTGCCAGCAGCTCACAGGGTAACTCTGGAAACACCATATATTTT. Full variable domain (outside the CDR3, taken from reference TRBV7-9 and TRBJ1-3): DTGVSQNPRHKITKRGQNVTFRCDPISEHNRLYWYRQTLGQGPEFLTYFQNEAQLEKSRLLSDRFSAERPKGSFSTLEIQRTEQGDSAMYLCASSSQGNSGNTIYFGEGSWLTVV.

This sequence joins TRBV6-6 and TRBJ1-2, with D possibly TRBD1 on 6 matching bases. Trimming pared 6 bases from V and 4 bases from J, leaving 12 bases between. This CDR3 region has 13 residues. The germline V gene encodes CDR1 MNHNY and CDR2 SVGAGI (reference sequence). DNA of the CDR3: TGTGCCAGCAGCCAGGGGTATAGCTATGGCTACACCTTC. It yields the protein CASSQGYSYGYTF.

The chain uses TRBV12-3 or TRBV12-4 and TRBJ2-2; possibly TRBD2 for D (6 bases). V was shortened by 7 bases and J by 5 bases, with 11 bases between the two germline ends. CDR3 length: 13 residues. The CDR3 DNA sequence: TGTGCCAGCACGGGAGCCGCAACCGGGGAGCTGTTTTTT. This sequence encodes CASTGAATGELFF.

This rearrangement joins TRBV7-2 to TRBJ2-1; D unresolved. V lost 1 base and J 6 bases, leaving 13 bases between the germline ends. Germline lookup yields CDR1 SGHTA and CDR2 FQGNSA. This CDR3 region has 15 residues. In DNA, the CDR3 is TGTGCCAGCAGCTTAGACCCACCCCCCATCAATGAGCAGTTCTTC. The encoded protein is CASSLDPPPINEQFF. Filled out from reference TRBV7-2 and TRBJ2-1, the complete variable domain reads GAGVSQSPSNKVTEKGKDVELRCDPISGHTALYWYRQSLGQGLEFLIYFQGNSAPDKSGLPSDRFSAERTGGSVSTLTIQRTQQEDSAVYLCASSLDPPPINEQFFGPGTRLTVL.

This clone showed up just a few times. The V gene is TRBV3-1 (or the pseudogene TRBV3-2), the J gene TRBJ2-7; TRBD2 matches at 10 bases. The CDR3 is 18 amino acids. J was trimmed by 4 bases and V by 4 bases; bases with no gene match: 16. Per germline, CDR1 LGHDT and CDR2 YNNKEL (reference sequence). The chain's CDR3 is CASSPTPSGGHRFYEQYF. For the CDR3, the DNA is TGTGCCAGCAGCCCTACCCCTAGCGGGGGACATCGTTTTTACGAGCAGTACTTC.

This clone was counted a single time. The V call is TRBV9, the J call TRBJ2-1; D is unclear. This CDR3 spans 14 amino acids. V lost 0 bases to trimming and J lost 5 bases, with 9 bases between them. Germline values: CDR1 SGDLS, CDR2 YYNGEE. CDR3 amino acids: CASSVAERHNEQFF. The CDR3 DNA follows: TGTGCCAGCAGCGTAGCGGAACGCCACAATGAGCAGTTCTTC.

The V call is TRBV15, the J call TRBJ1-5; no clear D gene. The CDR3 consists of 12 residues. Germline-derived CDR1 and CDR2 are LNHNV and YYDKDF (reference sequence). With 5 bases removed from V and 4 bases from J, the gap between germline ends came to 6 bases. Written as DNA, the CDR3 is TGTGCCACCAGCGAAGGTAATCAGCCCCAGCATTTT. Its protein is CATSEGNQPQHF. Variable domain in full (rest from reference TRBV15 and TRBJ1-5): DAMVIQNPRYQVTQFGKPVTLSCSQTLNHNVMYWYQQKSSQAPKLLFHYYDKDFNNEADTPDNFQSRRPNTSFCFLDIRSPGLGDTAMYLCATSEGNQPQHFGDGTRLSIL.

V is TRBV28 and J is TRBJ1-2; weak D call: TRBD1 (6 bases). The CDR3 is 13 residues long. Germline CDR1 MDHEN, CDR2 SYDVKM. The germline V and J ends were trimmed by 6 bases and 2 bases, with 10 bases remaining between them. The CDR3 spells CASSAGTNYGYTF. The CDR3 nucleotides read TGTGCCAGCAGCGCCGGGACAAACTATGGCTACACCTTC.

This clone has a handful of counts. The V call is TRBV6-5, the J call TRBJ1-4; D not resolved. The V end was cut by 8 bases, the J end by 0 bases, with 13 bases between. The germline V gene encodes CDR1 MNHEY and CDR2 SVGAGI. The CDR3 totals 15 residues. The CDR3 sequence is CASGSEGATNEKLFF. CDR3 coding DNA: TGTGCCAGCGGCTCCGAAGGTGCAACTAATGAAAAACTGTTTTTT.

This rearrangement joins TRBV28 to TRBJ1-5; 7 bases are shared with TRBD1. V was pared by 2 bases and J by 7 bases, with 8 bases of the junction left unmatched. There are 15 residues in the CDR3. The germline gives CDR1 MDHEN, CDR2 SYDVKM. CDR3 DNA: TGTGCCAGCAGTTTAAGGGAGGGGGCCCCGCAGCCCCAGCATTTT. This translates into CASSLREGAPQPQHF.

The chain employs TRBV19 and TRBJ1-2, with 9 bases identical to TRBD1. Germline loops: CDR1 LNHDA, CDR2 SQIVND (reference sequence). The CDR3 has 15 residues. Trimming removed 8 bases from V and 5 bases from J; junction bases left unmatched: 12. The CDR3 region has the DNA TGTGCCAGTGACCACTCGACAGGGGGAGGGTATGGCTACACCTTC. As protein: CASDHSTGGGYGYTF.